This T cell receptor beta chain was identified in a study of T cell responses to AZD1222 COVID-19 vaccine. Findings and limits, study-wide: Repertoires were obtained only post-peak T cell response. At baseline, seropositivity was found in only a handful of AZD1222 recipients.

As for this clone: Its antigen is unknown.

Produced via immunoSEQ multiplex PCR; TCRdb's table is partial and in-frame only. The sample lists roughly 200,000 clones, around nine tenths occurring once. CDR1 and CDR2 from the germline V gene are LNHDA and SQIVND (reference sequence). The CDR3 contains 16 residues. Trimming left V 1 base short and J 6 bases short, with 16 bases between. The source material was peripheral blood, sampled 28 days after the second dose of the MenACWY control vaccine. This sequence was found in an adult who received the MenACWY meningococcal vaccine as a control. This chain connects TRBV19 to TRBJ1-5; D is unclear. DNA of the CDR3: TGTGCCAGTAGTATAGCGCCACCGGGAGGAGGTCAGCCCCAGCATTTT. Amino acid sequence: CASSIAPPGGGQPQHF.